This TCR beta chain was identified in a study of T-cell memory formation after mild COVID-19. V was cut by 5 bases and J by 8 bases, with 12 bases left in between. CDR3 length: 12 amino acids. This clonotype was detected only a few times. Its antigen is currently unknown. Study-level findings and limits: Pre-infection memory carried some responding clones, suggesting that cross-reactive memory joined. Mostly located in CM and EM were contracting CD4+ clones, with contracting CD8+ clones located in EMRA. Day 15 to 85 contractors were CD4/CD8 balanced; later expanders leaned CD4+.

Sample barcodes and UMIs were carried by the TCR alpha and TCR beta cDNA libraries that 5'RACE generated with constant-segment primers. Via MiXCR, TCRdb re-called the 5' RACE reads, giving one row per CDR3 protein. The repertoire holds around 530,000 distinct CDR3 sequences, less than 25% seen once, with approximately 8.4% in the top ten. Material for sequencing was PBMCs or a T cell subset sorted from them (not recorded which). This sequence was found in an adult woman who had mild COVID-19 (a few samples of this study predate the infection). Cell type and time point are not known. The rearrangement links TRBV12-3 or TRBV12-4 to TRBJ1-1; D is perhaps TRBD1 (6 bases). The CDR3 is CASSAVGTEAFF. The CDR3 DNA sequence: TGTGCCAGCAGTGCAGTGGGGACAGAAGCTTTCTTT.